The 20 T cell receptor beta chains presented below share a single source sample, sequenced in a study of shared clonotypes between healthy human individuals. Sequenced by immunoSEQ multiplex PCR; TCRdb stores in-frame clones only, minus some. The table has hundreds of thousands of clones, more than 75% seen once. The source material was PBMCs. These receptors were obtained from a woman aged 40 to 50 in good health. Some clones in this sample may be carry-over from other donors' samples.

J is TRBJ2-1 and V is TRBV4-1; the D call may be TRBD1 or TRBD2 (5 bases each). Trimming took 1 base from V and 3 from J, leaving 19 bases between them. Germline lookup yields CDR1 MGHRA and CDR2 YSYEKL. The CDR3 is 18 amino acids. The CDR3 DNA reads TGCGCCAGCAGCCAAGTCAATACTCGGGACGACTTCTACAATGAGCAGTTCTTC. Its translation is CASSQVNTRDDFYNEQFF.

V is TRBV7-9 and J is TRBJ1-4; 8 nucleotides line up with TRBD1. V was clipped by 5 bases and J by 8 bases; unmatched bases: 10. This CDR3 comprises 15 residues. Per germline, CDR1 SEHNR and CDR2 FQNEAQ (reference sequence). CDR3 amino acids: CASSPPGTGTEKLFF. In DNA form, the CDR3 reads TGTGCCAGCAGCCCACCCGGGACAGGTACCGAAAAACTGTTTTTT.

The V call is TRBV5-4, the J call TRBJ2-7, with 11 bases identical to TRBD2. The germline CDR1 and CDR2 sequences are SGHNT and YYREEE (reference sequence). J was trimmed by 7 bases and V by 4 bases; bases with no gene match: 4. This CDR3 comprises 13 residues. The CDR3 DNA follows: TGTGCCAGCAGCCAGGGACTAGCGGAAGAGCAGTACTTC. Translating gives CASSQGLAEEQYF.

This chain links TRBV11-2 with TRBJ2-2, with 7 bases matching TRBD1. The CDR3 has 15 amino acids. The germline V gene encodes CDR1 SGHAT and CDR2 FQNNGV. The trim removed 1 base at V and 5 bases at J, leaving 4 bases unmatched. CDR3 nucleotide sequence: TGTGCCAGCAGCTTAGGAGGGGGCAGAACCGGGGAGCTGTTTTTT. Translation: CASSLGGGRTGELFF.

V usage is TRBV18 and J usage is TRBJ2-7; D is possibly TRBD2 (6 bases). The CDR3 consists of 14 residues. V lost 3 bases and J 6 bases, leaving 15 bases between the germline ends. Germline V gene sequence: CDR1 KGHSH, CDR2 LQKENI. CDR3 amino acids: CASSPTRESSEQYF. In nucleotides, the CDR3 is TGTGCCAGCTCACCGACTAGAGAGTCGTCCGAGCAGTACTTC.

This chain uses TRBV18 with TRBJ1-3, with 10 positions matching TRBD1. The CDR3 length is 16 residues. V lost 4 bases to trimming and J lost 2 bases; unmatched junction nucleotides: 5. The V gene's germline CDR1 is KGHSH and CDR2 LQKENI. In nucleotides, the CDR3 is TGTGCCAGCTCACTAGCGGGACAGGGGACTGGAAACACCATATATTTT. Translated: CASSLAGQGTGNTIYF.

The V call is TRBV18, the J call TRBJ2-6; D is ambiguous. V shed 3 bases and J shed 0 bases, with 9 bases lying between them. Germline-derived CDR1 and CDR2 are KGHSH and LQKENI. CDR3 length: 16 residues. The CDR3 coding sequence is TGTGCCAGCTCACCGGGCCGGAGCTCTGGGGCCAACGTCCTGACTTTC. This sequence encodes CASSPGRSSGANVLTF. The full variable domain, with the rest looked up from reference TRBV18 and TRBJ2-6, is NAGVMQNPRHLVRRRGQEARLRCSPMKGHSHVYWYRQLPEEGLKFMVYLQKENIIDESGMPKERFSAEFPKEGPSILRIQQVVRGDSAAYFCASSPGRSSGANVLTFGAGSRLTVL.

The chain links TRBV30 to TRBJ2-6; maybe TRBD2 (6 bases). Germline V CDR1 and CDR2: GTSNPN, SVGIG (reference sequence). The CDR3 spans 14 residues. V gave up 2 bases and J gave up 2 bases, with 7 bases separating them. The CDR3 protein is CAWSSGAGANVLTF. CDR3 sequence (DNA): TGTGCCTGGAGTTCGGGGGCTGGGGCCAACGTCCTGACTTTC.

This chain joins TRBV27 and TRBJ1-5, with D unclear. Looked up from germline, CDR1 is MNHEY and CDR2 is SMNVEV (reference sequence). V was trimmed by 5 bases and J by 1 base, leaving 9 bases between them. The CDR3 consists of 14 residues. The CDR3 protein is CASSAYQSNQPQHF. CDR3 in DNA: TGTGCCAGCAGTGCATATCAAAGCAATCAGCCCCAGCATTTT.

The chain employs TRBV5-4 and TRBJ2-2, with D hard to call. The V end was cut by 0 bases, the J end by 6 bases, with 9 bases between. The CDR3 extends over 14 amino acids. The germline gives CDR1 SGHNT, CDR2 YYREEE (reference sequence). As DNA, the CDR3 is TGTGCCAGCAGCTTGGATAGATGGGCCGGGGAGCTGTTTTTT. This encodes CASSLDRWAGELFF.

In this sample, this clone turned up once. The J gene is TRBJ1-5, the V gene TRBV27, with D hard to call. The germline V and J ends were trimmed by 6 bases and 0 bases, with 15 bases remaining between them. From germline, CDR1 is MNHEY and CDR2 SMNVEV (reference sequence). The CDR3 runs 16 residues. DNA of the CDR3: TGTGCCAGCAGCCCACGGATATTTACTAGCAATCAGCCCCAGCATTTT. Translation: CASSPRIFTSNQPQHF.

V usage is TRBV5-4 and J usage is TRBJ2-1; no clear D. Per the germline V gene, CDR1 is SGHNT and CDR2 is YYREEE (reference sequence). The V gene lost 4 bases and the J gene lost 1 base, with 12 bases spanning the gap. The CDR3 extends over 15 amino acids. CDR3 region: CASSPSVMSYNEQFF. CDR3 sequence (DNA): TGTGCCAGCAGCCCGAGCGTTATGTCCTACAATGAGCAGTTCTTC.

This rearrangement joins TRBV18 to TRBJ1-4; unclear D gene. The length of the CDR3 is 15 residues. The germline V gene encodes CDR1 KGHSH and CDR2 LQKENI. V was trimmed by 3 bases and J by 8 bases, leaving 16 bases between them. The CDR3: CASSPTFAGTEKLFF. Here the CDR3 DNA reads TGTGCCAGCTCACCGACCTTTGCGGGTACCGAAAAACTGTTTTTT.

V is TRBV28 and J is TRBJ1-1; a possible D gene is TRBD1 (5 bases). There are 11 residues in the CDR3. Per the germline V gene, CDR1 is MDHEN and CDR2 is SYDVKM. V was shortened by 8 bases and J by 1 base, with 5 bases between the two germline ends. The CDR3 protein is CASGGNTEAFF. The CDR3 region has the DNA TGTGCCAGCGGGGGGAACACTGAAGCTTTCTTT.

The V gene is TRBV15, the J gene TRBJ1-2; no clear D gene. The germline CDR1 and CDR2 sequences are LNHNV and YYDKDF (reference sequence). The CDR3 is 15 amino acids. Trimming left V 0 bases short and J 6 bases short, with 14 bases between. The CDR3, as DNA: TGTGCCACCAGCAGAGATCGTGTGGTTACCCATGGCTACACCTTC. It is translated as CATSRDRVVTHGYTF.

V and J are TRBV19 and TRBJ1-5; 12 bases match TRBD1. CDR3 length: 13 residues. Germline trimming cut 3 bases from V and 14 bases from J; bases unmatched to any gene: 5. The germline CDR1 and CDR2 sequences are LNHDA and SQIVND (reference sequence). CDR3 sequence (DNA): TGTGCCAGTAGTATGGGACAGGGGGCAAGGGAGCATTTT. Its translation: CASSMGQGAREHF.

The CDR3 DNA sequence: TGTGCCAGCAGCCCCGGGAGTGGGGAGACCCAGTACTTC. Translating gives CASSPGSGETQYF. The chain uses TRBV11-2 and TRBJ2-5; D might be TRBD2 (6 bases). Per germline, CDR1 SGHAT and CDR2 FQNNGV. The V end was cut by 5 bases, the J end by 5 bases, with 12 bases between. This CDR3 is built from 13 residues.

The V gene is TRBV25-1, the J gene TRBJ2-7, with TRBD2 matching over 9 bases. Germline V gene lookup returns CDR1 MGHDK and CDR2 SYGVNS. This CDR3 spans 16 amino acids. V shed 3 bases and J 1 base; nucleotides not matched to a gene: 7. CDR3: CASSELAGSRSYEQYF. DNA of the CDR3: TGTGCCAGCAGTGAGCTAGCGGGGTCACGGTCCTACGAGCAGTACTTC.

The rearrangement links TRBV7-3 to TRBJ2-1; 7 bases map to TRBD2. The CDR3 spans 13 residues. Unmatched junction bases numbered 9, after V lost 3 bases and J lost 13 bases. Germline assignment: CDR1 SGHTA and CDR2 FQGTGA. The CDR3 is CASSFIAGRIQFF. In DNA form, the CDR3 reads TGTGCCAGCAGCTTCATAGCGGGCCGCATTCAGTTCTTC.

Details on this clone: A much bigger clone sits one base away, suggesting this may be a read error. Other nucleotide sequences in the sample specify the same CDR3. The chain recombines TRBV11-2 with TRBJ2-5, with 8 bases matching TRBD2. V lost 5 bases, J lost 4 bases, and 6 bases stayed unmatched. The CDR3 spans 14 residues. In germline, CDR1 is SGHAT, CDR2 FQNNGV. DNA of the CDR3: TGTGCCAGCAGCCCGGGGCTAGCGGGAGAGACCCAGTACTTC. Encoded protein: CASSPGLAGETQYF.